This entry lists 22 T cell receptor beta chains sequenced from one sample in a study of T cell repertoires in cytomegalovirus infection. These TCRs are of unknown antigen specificity. TCRdb passed the reads through MiXCR, listing each CDR3 protein once. The sample holds about 310,000 distinct CDR3 sequences, 25% seen once. Sample: cultured PBMCs, taken from culture after CMV antigen stimulation. The receptors stem from a human donor in good health (CMV status not recorded). Some clones in this sample may be carry-over from other donors' samples.

This clonotype was seen many times. The chain combines TRBV4-1 with TRBJ1-6, with TRBD1 as a possible D gene (6 bases). The CDR3 is 15 amino acids. Germline assignment: CDR1 MGHRA and CDR2 YSYEKL. V was trimmed by 1 base and J by 9 bases, leaving 13 bases between them. The CDR3 region is CASSQVRGGPSPLHF. The CDR3 nucleotides are TGCGCCAGCAGCCAAGTCCGGGGGGGGCCTTCACCCCTCCACTTT.

This clonotype was picked up a small number of times. V gene TRBV7-2 combines with J gene TRBJ2-2, with 7 bases matching TRBD2. The CDR3 is 15 residues long. V gave up 2 bases and J gave up 7 bases; unmatched junction bases: 7. The germline gives CDR1 SGHTA, CDR2 FQGNSA. CDR3 loop: CASSLSAGRNGELFF. For the CDR3, the DNA is TGTGCCAGCAGCTTATCGGCCGGGAGGAACGGGGAGCTGTTTTTT. Supplemented by reference TRBV7-2 and TRBJ2-2, the full variable domain reads GAGVSQSPSNKVTEKGKDVELRCDPISGHTALYWYRQSLGQGLEFLIYFQGNSAPDKSGLPSDRFSAERTGGSVSTLTIQRTQQEDSAVYLCASSLSAGRNGELFFGEGSRLTVL.

Ten or more counts support this clonotype. This chain connects TRBV6-1 to TRBJ2-4, with 7 bases fitting TRBD1. The CDR3 length is 17 residues. With 5 bases clipped from V and 0 bases from J, the junction kept 10 bases outside the gene matches. Germline V lookup: CDR1 MNHNS, CDR2 SASEGT. The CDR3 loop reads CASSRITGDIAKNIQYF. In DNA, the CDR3 is TGTGCCAGCAGTAGGATCACAGGGGACATAGCCAAAAACATTCAGTACTTC.

This clonotype was picked up many times. The V and J genes are TRBV6-1 and TRBJ2-7; D gene ambiguous. The ends were cut back, 1 base at V and 2 bases at J, with 6 bases in the middle. CDR3 size: 13 residues. Germline-derived CDR1 and CDR2 are MNHNS and SASEGT. CDR3 nucleotides: TGTGCCAGCAGTGAAGGGGGAACCTACGAGCAGTACTTC. Amino acids: CASSEGGTYEQYF.

This clonotype appeared a few times. The chain uses TRBV28 and TRBJ2-6, with 8 bases aligning to TRBD2. This CDR3 has 16 amino acids. V was pared by 7 bases and J by 0 bases, with 5 bases of the junction left unmatched. Germline V gives CDR1 MDHEN, CDR2 SYDVKM. CDR3: CASITGGGSGANVLTF. As DNA, the CDR3 is TGTGCCAGCATAACGGGGGGGGGCTCTGGGGCCAACGTCCTGACTTTC.

This clonotype was recorded a few times. The chain uses TRBV7-9 and TRBJ2-5; a possible D gene is TRBD2 (6 bases). This CDR3 is 14 amino acids long. V dropped 0 bases and J dropped 5 bases, with 10 bases sitting between them. The germline CDR1 and CDR2 sequences are SEHNR and FQNEAQ (reference sequence). CDR3 in amino acids: CASSLAGSGETQYF. CDR3 bases: TGTGCCAGCAGCTTAGCCGGGAGCGGGGAGACCCAGTACTTC.

In its sample, this clonotype was seen many times. V usage is TRBV7-2 and J usage is TRBJ1-1, with D unresolved. The CDR3 consists of 16 residues. The V end lost 5 bases, the J end lost 1 base, and 17 bases lay between the germline ends. CDR1 and CDR2 from the germline V gene are SGHTA and FQGNSA. CDR3 region: CASSARGLGQNTEAFF. The CDR3 region has the DNA TGTGCCAGCAGCGCCCGCGGGCTGGGTCAGAACACTGAAGCTTTCTTT.

The genes are TRBV7-4 and TRBJ1-2; 8 bases align to TRBD1. The CDR3 is 16 residues long. Per germline, CDR1 SGHVT and CDR2 SQSDAQ. Trimming took 0 bases from V and 6 from J; bases not matched to a gene: 9. CDR3 amino acids: CASSLAQVDRGDGYTF. The CDR3 region has the DNA TGTGCCAGCAGCTTAGCGCAGGTTGACAGGGGAGATGGCTACACCTTC.

The chain uses TRBV6-8 and TRBJ2-7, with D tentatively TRBD1 (5 bases). This CDR3 region has 14 residues. Germline-derived CDR1 and CDR2 are MNHGY and SAAAGT. Trimming stripped 6 bases from V and 7 bases from J, with 19 bases between. The CDR3 DNA reads TGTGCCAGCAGCCCGGGCATAGGGGTTGTTGAGCAGTACTTC. It specifies CASSPGIGVVEQYF.

The sample holds a few counts of this clonotype. The chain combines TRBV7-9 with TRBJ2-3; TRBD2 is a possible D gene (6 bases). The CDR3 covers 16 residues. The V and J ends lost 5 bases and 0 bases respectively, with 15 bases between them. CDR1 SEHNR and CDR2 FQNEAQ come from the germline V gene (reference sequence). CDR3: CASSPLGGDSTDTQYF. The CDR3 DNA sequence: TGTGCCAGCAGCCCACTAGGCGGGGATAGCACAGATACGCAGTATTTT. Full variable domain (remainder filled in from reference TRBV7-9 and TRBJ2-3): DTGVSQNPRHKITKRGQNVTFRCDPISEHNRLYWYRQTLGQGPEFLTYFQNEAQLEKSRLLSDRFSAERPKGSFSTLEIQRTEQGDSAMYLCASSPLGGDSTDTQYFGPGTRLTVL.

This clonotype turned up a few times. This chain links TRBV11-2 with TRBJ2-7; tentatively, D is TRBD1 (6 bases). The V gene lost 4 bases and the J gene lost 2 bases, with 15 bases spanning the gap. The CDR3 spans 15 residues. CDR1 is SGHAT and CDR2 is FQNNGV in the germline V gene. CDR3 loop: CASSSHNRAPYEQYF. CDR3 coding DNA: TGTGCCAGCAGCTCCCACAACAGGGCACCCTACGAGCAGTACTTC.

The rearrangement links TRBV6-6 to TRBJ2-1, with TRBD2 matching 7 bases. Germline V gives CDR1 MNHNY, CDR2 SVGAGI (reference sequence). Trimming cost V 4 bases and J 10 bases; bases outside gene matches: 10. CDR3 length equals 14 residues. Here the CDR3 reads CASSWASGAYEQFF. In DNA form, the CDR3 reads TGTGCCAGCAGTTGGGCTAGCGGCGCATACGAGCAGTTCTTC.

This sequence joins TRBV12-3 or TRBV12-4 and TRBJ2-2; D remains unclear. Trimming shortened V by 8 bases and J by 2 bases, and 9 bases separated the two germline ends. The CDR3 is 13 amino acids. CDR3 residues: CASAYTNTGELFF. The DNA of the CDR3 is TGTGCCAGCGCTTATACTAACACCGGGGAGCTGTTTTTT.

This clonotype was counted many times. The chain has TRBV6-2 or TRBV6-3 and TRBJ2-1; TRBD2 aligns across 11 bases. The CDR3 extends over 14 amino acids. V lost 5 bases, J lost 10 bases, and 7 bases stayed unmatched. The germline gives CDR1 MNHEY, CDR2 SVGEGT. CDR3 sequence (DNA): TGTGCCAGCAGTCAGGGACTAGCGGTCAGGGAGCAGTTCTTC. Its translation: CASSQGLAVREQFF.

This CDR3 is CAISESGRAGELFF. Here the CDR3 DNA reads TGTGCCATCAGTGAGTCGGGACGCGCCGGGGAGCTGTTTTTT. The chain employs TRBV10-3 and TRBJ2-2; D is perhaps TRBD1 or TRBD2 (5 bases each). The CDR3 has 14 residues. V lost 0 bases and J lost 6, with 8 bases in between. CDR1 and CDR2 (germline): ENHRY, SYGVKD.

This clonotype was recorded at least ten times. The chain has TRBV27 and TRBJ1-1; D remains unclear. The length of the CDR3 is 13 residues. V lost 0 bases to trimming and J lost 6 bases, with 8 bases between them. The germline V gene has CDR1 MNHEY and CDR2 SMNVEV (reference sequence). The CDR3 loop reads CASSLSQAAEAFF. The CDR3 DNA reads as TGTGCCAGCAGTTTATCTCAAGCGGCTGAAGCTTTCTTT.

J is TRBJ2-3 and V is TRBV6-5, with D maybe TRBD1 (5 bases). The germline V and J ends were trimmed by 5 bases and 1 base, with 10 bases remaining between them. The CDR3 loop spans 14 amino acids. From germline, CDR1 is MNHEY and CDR2 SVGAGI. Here the CDR3 reads CASSRGQGTDTQYF. The CDR3 DNA sequence: TGTGCCAGCAGTAGGGGTCAGGGCACAGATACGCAGTATTTT.

This clonotype appeared a few times. This chain uses TRBV7-8 with TRBJ2-7; possibly TRBD1 for D (6 bases). V was cut by 5 bases and J by 0 bases, with 14 bases left in between. The CDR3 is 15 amino acids. Germline V gene lookup returns CDR1 SGHVS and CDR2 FQNEAQ. CDR3 in DNA: TGTGCCAGCAGCCCCAGGGGCCCCAGCTCCTACGAGCAGTACTTC. Its protein product is CASSPRGPSSYEQYF.

This clonotype was seen ten or more times. The gene calls are TRBV11-2 and TRBJ2-1; 12 bases map to TRBD2. J gave up 6 bases and V 0 bases, and 3 bases lay outside the gene matches. The CDR3 has 16 amino acids. CDR1 SGHAT and CDR2 FQNNGV come from the germline V gene. The CDR3, as DNA: TGTGCCAGCAGCTTAGAACTAGCGGGAGGTTTCAATGAGCAGTTCTTC. This encodes CASSLELAGGFNEQFF. Filled out from reference TRBV11-2 and TRBJ2-1, the complete variable domain reads EAGVAQSPRYKIIEKRQSVAFWCNPISGHATLYWYQQILGQGPKLLIQFQNNGVVDDSQLPKDRFSAERLKGVDSTLKIQPAKLEDSAVYLCASSLELAGGFNEQFFGPGTRLTVL.

This clonotype was seen a handful of times. The rearrangement links TRBV6-5 to TRBJ2-5; no clear D gene. This CDR3 has 13 residues. Germline V gene data show CDR1 as MNHEY and CDR2 as SVGAGI. V was trimmed by 4 bases and J by 1 base, leaving 7 bases between them. The CDR3: CASSWVPQETQYF. As DNA, the CDR3 is TGTGCCAGCAGTTGGGTTCCCCAAGAGACCCAGTACTTC.

The chain joins TRBV28 to TRBJ1-2; D is undetermined. The V and J ends lost 5 bases and 6 bases respectively, with 10 bases between them. Germline values: CDR1 MDHEN, CDR2 SYDVKM. This CDR3 is 12 amino acids long. The chain's CDR3 is CASSPSRDGYTF. CDR3 in DNA: TGTGCCAGCAGTCCGTCGCGAGATGGCTACACCTTC.

This chain connects TRBV5-4 to TRBJ1-1; D uncertain. This CDR3 is 14 amino acids long. Trimming removed 0 bases from V and 10 bases from J, with 16 bases in between. In germline, CDR1 is SGHNT, CDR2 YYREEE (reference sequence). The CDR3: CASSLDVEGGIAFF. The CDR3 nucleotides are TGTGCCAGCAGCTTGGATGTCGAGGGAGGGATAGCTTTCTTT.